This TCR beta chain was sequenced during a study of blood T cell repertoires in COVID-19. The CDR3 contains 14 residues. The germline CDR1 and CDR2 sequences are KGHSH and LQKENI. V was clipped by 3 bases and J by 5 bases, with 14 bases between them. The protocol was immunoSEQ multiplex PCR, while the TCRdb copy is restricted to in-frame clones and leaves out a portion. The data contain around 250,000 clones, 88% of them singletons. V and J are TRBV18 and TRBJ2-7; D is perhaps TRBD2 (6 bases). Sequencing was carried out using PBMCs or T cells enriched from blood (not recorded which). The TCR comes from a woman in her 40s who had been exposed to COVID-19. The chain's CDR3 is CASSPSGARDEQYV. DNA for the CDR3: TGTGCCAGCTCACCGTCGGGAGCTAGAGACGAGCAGTACGTC.